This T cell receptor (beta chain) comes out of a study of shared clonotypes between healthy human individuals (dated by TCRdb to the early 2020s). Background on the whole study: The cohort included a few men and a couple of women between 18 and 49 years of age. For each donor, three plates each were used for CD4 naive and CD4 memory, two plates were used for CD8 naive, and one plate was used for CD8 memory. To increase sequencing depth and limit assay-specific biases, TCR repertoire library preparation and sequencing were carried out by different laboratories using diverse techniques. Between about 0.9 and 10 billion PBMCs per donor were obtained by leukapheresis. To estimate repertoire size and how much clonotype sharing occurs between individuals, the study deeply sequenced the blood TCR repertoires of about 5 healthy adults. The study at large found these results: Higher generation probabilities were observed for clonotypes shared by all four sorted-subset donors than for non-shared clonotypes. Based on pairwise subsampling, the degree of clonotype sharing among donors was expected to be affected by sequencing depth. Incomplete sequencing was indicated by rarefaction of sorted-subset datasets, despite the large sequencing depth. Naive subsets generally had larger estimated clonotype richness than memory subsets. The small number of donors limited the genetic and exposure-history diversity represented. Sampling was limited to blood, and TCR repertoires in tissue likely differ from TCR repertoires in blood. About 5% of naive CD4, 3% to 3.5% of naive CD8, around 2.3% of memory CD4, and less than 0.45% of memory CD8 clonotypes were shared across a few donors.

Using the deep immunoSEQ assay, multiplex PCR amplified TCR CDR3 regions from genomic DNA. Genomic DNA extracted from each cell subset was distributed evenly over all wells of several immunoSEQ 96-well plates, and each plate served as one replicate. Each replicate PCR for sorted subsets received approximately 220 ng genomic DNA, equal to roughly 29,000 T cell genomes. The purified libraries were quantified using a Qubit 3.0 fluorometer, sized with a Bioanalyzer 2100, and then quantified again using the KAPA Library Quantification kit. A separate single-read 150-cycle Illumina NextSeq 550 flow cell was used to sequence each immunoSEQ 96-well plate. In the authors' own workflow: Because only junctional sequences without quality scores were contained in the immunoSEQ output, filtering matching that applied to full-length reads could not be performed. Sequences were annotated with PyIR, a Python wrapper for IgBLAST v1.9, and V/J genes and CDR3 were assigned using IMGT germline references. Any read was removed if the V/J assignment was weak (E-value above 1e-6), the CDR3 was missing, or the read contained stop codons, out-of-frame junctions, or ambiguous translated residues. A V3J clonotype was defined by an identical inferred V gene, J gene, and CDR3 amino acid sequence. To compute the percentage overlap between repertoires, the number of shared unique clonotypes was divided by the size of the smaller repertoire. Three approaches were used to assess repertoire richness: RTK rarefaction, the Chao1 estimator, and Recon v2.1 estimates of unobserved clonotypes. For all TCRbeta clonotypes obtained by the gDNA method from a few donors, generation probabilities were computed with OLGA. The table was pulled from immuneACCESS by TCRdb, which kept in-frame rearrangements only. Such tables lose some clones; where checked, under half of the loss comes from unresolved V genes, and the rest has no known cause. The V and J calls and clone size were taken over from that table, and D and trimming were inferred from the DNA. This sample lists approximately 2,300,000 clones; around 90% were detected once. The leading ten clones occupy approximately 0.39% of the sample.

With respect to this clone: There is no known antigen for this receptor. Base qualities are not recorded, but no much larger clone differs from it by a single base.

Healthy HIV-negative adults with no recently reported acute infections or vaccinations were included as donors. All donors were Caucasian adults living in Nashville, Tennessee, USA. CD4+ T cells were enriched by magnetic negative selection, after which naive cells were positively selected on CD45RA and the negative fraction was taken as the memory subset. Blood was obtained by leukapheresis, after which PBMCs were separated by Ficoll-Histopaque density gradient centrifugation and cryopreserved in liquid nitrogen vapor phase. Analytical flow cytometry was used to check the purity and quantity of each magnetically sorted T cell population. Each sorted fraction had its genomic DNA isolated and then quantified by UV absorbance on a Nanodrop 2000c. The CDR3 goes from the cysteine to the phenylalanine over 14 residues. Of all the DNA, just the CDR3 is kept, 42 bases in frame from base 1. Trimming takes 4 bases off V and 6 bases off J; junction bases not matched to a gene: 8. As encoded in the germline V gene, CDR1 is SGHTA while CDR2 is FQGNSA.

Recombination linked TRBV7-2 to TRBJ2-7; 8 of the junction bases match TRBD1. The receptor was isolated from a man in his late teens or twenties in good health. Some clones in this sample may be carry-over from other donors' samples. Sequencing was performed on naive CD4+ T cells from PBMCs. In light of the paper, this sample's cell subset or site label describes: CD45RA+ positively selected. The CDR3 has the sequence CASSWQDRVGEQYF. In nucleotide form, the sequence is TGTGCCAGCAGCTGGCAGGACAGGGTTGGCGAGCAGTACTTC.